The entry that follows covers one T cell receptor (beta chain) sequence. Its matching antigen is unknown. After extraction with the RNeasy kit, about 0.5 to 1 ug of the RNA was reverse transcribed using random hexamers. The immunoSEQ assay covered 54 Vbeta and 13 Jbeta segments for CDR3. In TCRdb, the immunoSEQ multiplex PCR reads were re-called with MiXCR into one record per CDR3 protein. Here the sample spans about 180,000 distinct CDR3 sequences, about 93% being singletons. This specimen belongs to a study of CD8 T cells in Susac syndrome. TCR beta sequencing was performed on blood CD8+ and CD4+ T cells. FACS enriched CD8+ TEMRA cells, while bulk CD8+ and CD4+ were negatively isolated. Study-wide results and limits: It was acknowledged in the study that the number of individuals who were included in its TCR sequencing and HLA analysis was relatively small.

With 1 base clipped from V and 6 bases from J, the junction kept 7 bases outside the gene matches. This CDR3 comprises 14 residues. The germline gives CDR1 SQVTM, CDR2 ANQGSEA. The receptor was isolated from a human donor with Susac syndrome. The specimen sequenced was CD4+ T cells from PBMCs. The V and J genes are TRBV29-1 and TRBJ1-2; TRBD1 matches at 8 bases. DNA of the CDR3: TGCAGCGTTGAAGGAGACAGGGGTAGGGATGGCTACACCTTC. This sequence encodes CSVEGDRGRDGYTF.